Below are 27 T cell receptor beta chains sequenced from a single sample in a study of blood T cell repertoires in COVID-19. TCRdb's copy holds only in-frame clones and misses some; the assay was immunoSEQ multiplex PCR. The top ten clones hold around 12% of a sample with around 430,000 clones, about 87% of them seen once. What was sequenced was peripheral blood. The source of these receptors is a woman aged 45-65 years with COVID-19, enrolled during active disease.

V and J are TRBV19 and TRBJ1-1; D gene unclear. Looked up from germline, CDR1 is LNHDA and CDR2 is SQIVND (reference sequence). V was shortened by 9 bases and J by 1 base, with 21 bases between the two germline ends. CDR3 length equals 16 residues. The CDR3 region has the DNA TGTGCCAGCAAGTTTAACAGCTTTACCTCGAACACTGAAGCTTTCTTT. Translation gives CASKFNSFTSNTEAFF.

The rearrangement joins TRBV28 to TRBJ1-2; TRBD1 matches at 7 bases. This CDR3 is built from 12 residues. The V and J ends lost 10 bases and 3 bases, in that order; junction bases with no gene match: 5. The germline CDR1 and CDR2 sequences are MDHEN and SYDVKM. The CDR3 protein is CATTQGYYGYTF. CDR3 DNA sequence: TGTGCCACAACACAGGGGTACTATGGCTACACCTTC.

This rearrangement joins TRBV11-2 to TRBJ1-1; the match to TRBD1 covers 11 bases. CDR3 length: 16 residues. The J segment lost 5 bases and the V segment lost 5 bases, leaving 10 bases of the junction unmatched. Germline assignment: CDR1 SGHAT and CDR2 FQNNGV. The CDR3 spells CASSQTPGTGGTEAFF. The CDR3 nucleotides read TGTGCCAGCAGCCAGACGCCCGGGACAGGGGGGACTGAAGCTTTCTTT.

Details on this clone: The sample carries other DNA sequences with the same CDR3. This CDR3 reads CASSRSDRNTEAFF. The CDR3, as DNA: TGTGCCAGCAGCCGATCCGACAGGAACACTGAAGCTTTCTTT. The genes are TRBV3-1 (or the pseudogene TRBV3-2) and TRBJ1-1; a possible D gene is TRBD1 (5 bases). With 4 bases removed from V and 1 base from J, the gap between germline ends came to 10 bases. The CDR3 loop spans 14 amino acids. Germline CDR1 and CDR2: LGHDT and YNNKEL (reference sequence).

The chain employs TRBV9 and TRBJ2-3; the D gene is possibly TRBD2 (5 bases). The V gene's germline CDR1 is SGDLS and CDR2 YYNGEE. This CDR3 spans 14 amino acids. V was pared by 3 bases and J by 5 bases, with 13 bases between. CDR3 region: CASSGLPFGDTQYF. As DNA, the CDR3 is TGTGCCAGCAGCGGACTACCCTTCGGAGATACGCAGTATTTT.

This CDR3 is CAISEGGLETQYF. The CDR3 nucleotides read TGTGCCATCAGTGAGGGAGGGCTGGAGACCCAGTACTTC. V is TRBV10-3 and J is TRBJ2-5, with a weak D call TRBD2 (6 bases). The ends were cut back, 2 bases at V and 5 bases at J, with 9 bases in the middle. This CDR3 has 13 residues. Germline V gene sequence: CDR1 ENHRY, CDR2 SYGVKD.

The chain uses TRBV5-5 and TRBJ2-2, with a possible D match to TRBD1 (6 bases). The CDR3 is 15 amino acids. V was pared by 4 bases and J by 6 bases, with 16 bases between. Germline V lookup: CDR1 SGHKS, CDR2 YYEKEE (reference sequence). The CDR3 DNA sequence: TGTGCCAGCAGCGGAAGTACAGGGATGGCCGGGGAGCTGTTTTTT. It codes for CASSGSTGMAGELFF.

The chain links TRBV6-5 to TRBJ2-3; D is unresolved. This CDR3 has 13 amino acids. Trimming took 6 bases from V and 5 from J, leaving 12 bases between them. Germline values: CDR1 MNHEY, CDR2 SVGAGI. The CDR3 loop is CASRRSRLDTQYF. In DNA form, the CDR3 reads TGTGCCAGCAGGAGGTCGCGTCTAGATACGCAGTATTTT.

The gene calls are TRBV2 and TRBJ2-7, with D hard to call. The CDR3 length is 14 residues. Germline lookup yields CDR1 SNHLY and CDR2 FYNNEI. V was clipped by 0 bases and J by 3 bases, with 9 bases between them. This CDR3 is CASSEAGGYYEQYF. CDR3 bases: TGTGCCAGCAGTGAAGCCGGCGGATACTACGAGCAGTACTTC.

This clone was counted a single time. The chain recombines TRBV30 with TRBJ1-1, with D uncertain. Trimming took 7 bases from V and 7 from J, leaving 10 bases between them. From germline, CDR1 is GTSNPN and CDR2 SVGIG (reference sequence). This CDR3 comprises 10 residues. This chain's CDR3 is CASSTVEAFF. The CDR3 nucleotides are TGTGCCTCCTCAACAGTTGAAGCTTTCTTT.

The chain joins TRBV20-1 to TRBJ2-3; 9 positions match TRBD2. CDR3 size: 16 residues. Unmatched junction bases numbered 21, after V lost 4 bases and J lost 13 bases. Germline CDR1 is DFQATT and CDR2 is SNEGSKA (reference sequence). The chain's CDR3 is CSANDARGGLVLVEYF. Written as DNA, the CDR3 is TGCAGTGCTAATGACGCGCGGGGGGGCCTTGTATTGGTGGAGTATTTT.

The rearrangement uses TRBV5-1 and TRBJ1-2, with D unresolved. This CDR3 region has 12 residues. CDR1 and CDR2 from the germline V gene are SGHRS and YFSETQ. Trimming shortened V by 4 bases and J by 4 bases, and 8 bases separated the two germline ends. The CDR3 protein is CASSQEGYGYTF. DNA of the CDR3: TGCGCCAGCAGCCAGGAGGGCTATGGCTACACCTTC.

V usage is TRBV29-1 and J usage is TRBJ1-1; 7 bases are shared with TRBD1. The CDR3 is 16 residues long. Germline V gene data show CDR1 as SQVTM and CDR2 as ANQGSEA. The V and J ends lost 6 bases and 1 base, in that order; junction bases with no gene match: 14. Here the CDR3 reads CSVISTGNPTNTEAFF. The CDR3 region has the DNA TGCAGCGTGATTTCGACAGGGAACCCAACGAACACTGAAGCTTTCTTT.

The chain combines TRBV6-1 with TRBJ2-1, with D possibly matching TRBD1 (6 bases). The CDR3 has 16 residues. Germline CDR1 reads MNHNS; CDR2 reads SASEGT. Trimming left V 3 bases short and J 8 bases short, with 20 bases between. The CDR3 loop is CASSEPDRLVIDEQFF. CDR3 bases: TGTGCCAGCAGTGAGCCCGACAGGCTGGTGATCGATGAGCAGTTCTTC.

The chain carries TRBV4-2 and TRBJ2-2, with TRBD2 matching over 7 bases. J gave up 3 bases and V 4 bases, and 8 bases lay outside the gene matches. Germline V gene data show CDR1 as LGHNA and CDR2 as YNFKEQ. The CDR3 totals 16 residues. This CDR3 is CASSPTHGGDTGELFF. Written as DNA, the CDR3 is TGTGCCAGCAGCCCAACTCATGGGGGGGACACCGGGGAGCTGTTTTTT.

The chain is built from TRBV2 and TRBJ2-3; TRBD2 matches at 8 bases. Germline lookup yields CDR1 SNHLY and CDR2 FYNNEI. The CDR3 sequence is 14 residues long. The V segment lost 7 bases and the J segment 4 bases; nucleotides outside the gene matches: 7. CDR3 nucleotide sequence: TGTGCCAGCACTGAGGGACTAGGGTCAGATACGCAGTATTTT. The encoded protein is CASTEGLGSDTQYF.

V gene TRBV3-1 (or the pseudogene TRBV3-2) combines with J gene TRBJ2-5; D unclear. V was cut by 8 bases and J by 3 bases, with 16 bases left in between. The CDR3 length is 14 residues. CDR1 is LGHDT, CDR2 YNNKEL, per germline (reference sequence). The DNA for the CDR3 is TGTGCCAGCTCCTATCCCTCTAGAAAAGAGACCCAGTACTTC. Protein: CASSYPSRKETQYF.

Only one count was recorded for this clone. This chain links TRBV20-1 with TRBJ2-2, with D uncertain. V lost 3 bases and J lost 3, with 14 bases in between. Germline-derived CDR1 and CDR2 are DFQATT and SNEGSKA (reference sequence). The CDR3 totals 15 residues. CDR3 DNA: TGCAGTGCTAGTGACCCCCGACGGGACACCGGGGAGCTGTTTTTT. This encodes CSASDPRRDTGELFF.

This chain joins TRBV6-4 and TRBJ1-6; 7 bases are shared with TRBD1. The CDR3 runs to 15 residues. V dropped 5 bases and J dropped 9; count of bases not matched to a gene: 10. Germline V gives CDR1 MRHNA, CDR2 SNTAGT. The CDR3 sequence: CASSRQGEVGSPLHF. Written as DNA, the CDR3 is TGTGCCAGCAGTCGACAGGGTGAAGTAGGTTCACCCCTCCACTTT.

This clone has more than one count but fewer than ten. The V call is TRBV12-5, the J call TRBJ1-5, with D perhaps TRBD1 (6 bases). This CDR3 region has 14 residues. V lost 6 bases and J lost 7, with 16 bases in between. Germline V gene sequence: CDR1 LGHNT, CDR2 FRNRAP. CDR3 DNA: TGTGCTAGTGGGACAGGAAGTCAGGGGCAGCCCCAGCATTTT. Protein product: CASGTGSQGQPQHF.

The rearrangement joins TRBV2 to TRBJ1-2, with a possible D match to TRBD1 (5 bases). Germline loops: CDR1 SNHLY, CDR2 FYNNEI. The length of the CDR3 is 15 residues. V shed 6 bases and J shed 3 bases, with 17 bases lying between them. The CDR3 spells CASRDRDGGHYGYTF. In nucleotides, the CDR3 is TGTGCCAGCAGGGATCGGGACGGGGGTCACTATGGCTACACCTTC.

About this clone itself: The same CDR3 arises from other DNA sequences in this sample as well. V usage is TRBV24-1 and J usage is TRBJ2-1, with 7 nucleotides matching TRBD1. The V and J ends lost 6 bases and 6 bases, in that order; junction bases with no gene match: 1. Germline V gene data show CDR1 as KGHDR and CDR2 as SFDVKD. This CDR3 has 12 residues. CDR3 nucleotide sequence: TGTGCCACCAGTAGGACAGGCAATGAGCAGTTCTTC. Amino acid sequence: CATSRTGNEQFF.

V is TRBV4-2 and J is TRBJ2-5; D gene uncertain. Germline assignment: CDR1 LGHNA and CDR2 YNFKEQ. The V and J ends lost 0 bases and 5 bases respectively, with 13 bases between them. The CDR3 extends over 15 amino acids. CDR3 bases: TGTGCCAGCAGCCAAGAAGCGTCACTCCCCGAGACCCAGTACTTC. Amino acid sequence: CASSQEASLPETQYF.

The chain employs TRBV18 and TRBJ2-7; D possibly corresponds to TRBD1 (6 bases). Germline assignment: CDR1 KGHSH and CDR2 LQKENI. The CDR3 totals 14 residues. V was shortened by 3 bases and J by 4 bases, with 13 bases between the two germline ends. Written as DNA, the CDR3 is TGTGCCAGCTCACCTACAGGGTGGGCGTACGAGCAGTACTTC. This gives the protein CASSPTGWAYEQYF.

This chain connects TRBV7-9 to TRBJ2-1; maybe TRBD1 (6 bases). The V gene's germline CDR1 is SEHNR and CDR2 FQNEAQ (reference sequence). The CDR3 consists of 15 residues. V lost 6 bases to trimming and J lost 3 bases, with 15 bases between them. CDR3 sequence (DNA): TGTGCCAGCAGTGCGACGCCACAGGGCTACAATGAGCAGTTCTTC. The encoded protein is CASSATPQGYNEQFF.

The rearrangement joins TRBV6-6 to TRBJ2-7; D possibly corresponds to TRBD2 (6 bases). Germline-derived CDR1 and CDR2 are MNHNY and SVGAGI (reference sequence). Trimming shortened V by 7 bases and J by 5 bases, and 21 bases separated the two germline ends. The CDR3 loop spans 15 amino acids. The CDR3 DNA reads TGTGCCAGCACCGAGCCGGGACTCCAACCCGACGAGCAGTACTTC. Translation: CASTEPGLQPDEQYF.

This chain links TRBV6-1 with TRBJ2-2, with unresolved D. Per the germline V gene, CDR1 is MNHNS and CDR2 is SASEGT. This CDR3 has 16 amino acids. Trimming took off 2 bases at V and 1 base at J, with 11 bases between the two ends. CDR3 sequence (DNA): TGTGCCAGCAGTGAAATCCCCCCAGGGAACACCGGGGAGCTGTTTTTT. Protein: CASSEIPPGNTGELFF.